The clone carrying this TCR beta chain was picked up a small number of times. This entry comes from a study of blood T cell repertoires in COVID-19. Study information: Acute and convalescent COVID-19 specimens originated in the United States, Italy and Spain.

Per the original methods: Reference gene primers were amplified, and this amplification served to estimate nucleated cell counts. TCRdb's copy holds only in-frame clones and misses some; the assay was immunoSEQ multiplex PCR. Clone size and V and J calls were adopted from that table, with D and trimming inferred from the DNA. The repertoire holds 35,000 to 45,000 clones, with roughly 80% as singletons. This CDR3 region has 19 residues. The sequencing input was peripheral blood. This chain joins TRBV21-1 and TRBJ2-1; the table gives TRBD2 as D, unverified against the DNA. TRBV21-1 constitutes a pseudogene. This TCR came from a woman between 70 and 85 years old with acute or convalescent COVID-19. DNA of the CDR3: TGTGCCAGCAGCAAAAATGGGAAGCGGGAGGCCTCAACAATCAATGAGCAGTTCTTC. Amino acids: CASSKNGKREASTINEQFF.